This TCR beta chain originates from a study of T-cell reconstitution after alpha-beta-depleted transplantation in children. As it was prepared, the TCRbeta library received unique molecular identifiers. Via MiXCR, TCRdb re-called the PCR reads, giving one row per CDR3 protein. The sample gives approximately 93,000 distinct CDR3 sequences, roughly 8.4% of which show up once; 5.5% to 7% is in the top ten. This clonotype was seen at least ten times. V was pared by 5 bases and J by 7 bases, with 7 bases of the junction left unmatched. CDR3 length: 15 residues. CDR1 and CDR2 (germline): MDHEN, SYDVKM. The chain uses TRBV28 and TRBJ2-4; 11 nucleotides agree with TRBD1. The sequenced sample was PBMCs from the stem cell graft donor, obtained from the stem cell graft. The sequence was collected from a human donor who donated a stem cell graft to a child with congenital amegakaryocytic thrombocytopenia. The CDR3 protein is CASSARTGGGNIQYF. The CDR3 nucleotides are TGTGCCAGCAGTGCCAGGACAGGGGGCGGGAACATTCAGTACTTC.